The 17 T cell receptor beta chains reported below all come from one sample, sequenced in a study of ipilimumab plus nivolumab after autologous stem cell transplantation. TCRdb's copy holds only in-frame clones and misses some; the assay was immunoSEQ multiplex PCR. The repertoire includes some 46,000 clones, approximately 91% of them detected once, and about 0.97% sits in the top ten. This specimen consisted of PBMCs, obtained in a trial of ipilimumab plus nivolumab as post-transplant consolidation. These receptors were taken from a male donor with multiple myeloma.

The V and J genes are TRBV5-5 and TRBJ1-5; 9 bases fit TRBD1. V lost 2 bases to trimming and J lost 5 bases; unmatched junction nucleotides: 5. The CDR3 runs 15 residues. Germline V gene sequence: CDR1 SGHKS, CDR2 YYEKEE (reference sequence). CDR3 in amino acids: CASSLTGGTDQPQHF. In DNA, the CDR3 is TGTGCCAGCAGCTTAACAGGGGGCACTGATCAGCCCCAGCATTTT.

This rearrangement joins TRBV5-5 to TRBJ1-5; TRBD1 might be the D (6 bases). The germline V gene has CDR1 SGHKS and CDR2 YYEKEE (reference sequence). Between the trimmed V and J ends, which lost 0 bases and 0 bases, there was a span of 16 bases. The CDR3 has 18 amino acids. The CDR3 loop is CASSLVGAGVHSNQPQHF. The DNA for the CDR3 is TGTGCCAGCAGCTTGGTCGGCGCAGGGGTCCATAGCAATCAGCCCCAGCATTTT.

The V and J genes are TRBV7-2 and TRBJ1-4; D gene ambiguous. The V gene's germline CDR1 is SGHTA and CDR2 FQGNSA. The CDR3 totals 16 residues. The V and J ends lost 6 bases and 5 bases respectively, with 19 bases between them. The CDR3 spells CASSFVALNGNEKLFF. The DNA for the CDR3 is TGTGCCAGCAGTTTCGTTGCCCTAAACGGCAATGAAAAACTGTTTTTT.

The chain joins TRBV19 to TRBJ1-4, with TRBD1 matching over 7 bases. The CDR3 loop spans 14 amino acids. Germline-derived CDR1 and CDR2 are LNHDA and SQIVND (reference sequence). V lost 2 bases, J lost 7 bases, and 4 bases stayed unmatched. CDR3 sequence reads: CASSIRTGGEKLFF. The DNA of the CDR3 is TGTGCCAGTAGTATACGGACAGGTGGTGAAAAACTGTTTTTT.

This CDR3 reads CASGHRGDETQYF. The CDR3 DNA sequence: TGTGCCAGCGGACACAGGGGGGACGAGACCCAGTACTTC. The J gene is TRBJ2-5, the V gene TRBV27, with TRBD1 identical over 8 bases. Germline loops: CDR1 MNHEY, CDR2 SMNVEV (reference sequence). V was clipped by 8 bases and J by 5 bases; unmatched bases: 7. CDR3 size: 13 residues.

The chain carries TRBV6-6 and TRBJ2-1, with 9 bases identical to TRBD2. V shed 8 bases, J shed 2 bases, and the junction held 7 bases outside the gene matches. The CDR3 extends over 15 amino acids. CDR1 MNHNY and CDR2 SVGAGI come from the germline V gene (reference sequence). The CDR3 protein is CASGGAGGPYNEQFF. CDR3 sequence (DNA): TGTGCCAGCGGGGGAGCGGGAGGACCCTACAATGAGCAGTTCTTC.

The chain combines TRBV5-1 with TRBJ1-1; D remains ambiguous. Trimming stripped 3 bases from V and 3 bases from J, with 9 bases between. Germline loops: CDR1 SGHRS, CDR2 YFSETQ. The CDR3 is 13 amino acids. CDR3: CASSSGRYTEAFF. CDR3 nucleotides: TGCGCCAGCAGCTCCGGACGGTACACTGAAGCTTTCTTT.

As regards this clone: Other DNA sequences from this sample encode an identical CDR3 as well. The chain links TRBV7-2 to TRBJ2-5, with 8 bases fitting TRBD1. Germline loops: CDR1 SGHTA, CDR2 FQGNSA. Losses at the gene ends were 3 bases for V and 3 bases for J; bases not matched to a gene: 0. The CDR3 consists of 13 residues. The CDR3 here is CASSLTGEETQYF. The CDR3 DNA reads TGTGCCAGCAGCTTGACAGGGGAAGAGACCCAGTACTTC.

V and J are TRBV2 and TRBJ2-7; 9 bases align to TRBD1. V lost 5 bases to trimming and J lost 6 bases; unmatched junction nucleotides: 11. This CDR3 region has 15 residues. Germline V CDR1 and CDR2: SNHLY, FYNNEI. CDR3 amino acids: CASSSPGQGVSEQYF. The CDR3 nucleotides are TGTGCCAGCAGTTCCCCGGGACAGGGAGTGTCCGAGCAGTACTTC. Looking up the rest from reference TRBV2 and TRBJ2-7 gives the full variable domain: EPEVTQTPSHQVTQMGQEVILRCVPISNHLYFYWYRQILGQKVEFLVSFYNNEISEKSEIFDDQFSVERPDGSNFTLKIRSTKLEDSAMYFCASSSPGQGVSEQYFGPGTRLTVT.

The chain is built from TRBV5-4 and TRBJ2-3; tentative D call: TRBD2 (6 bases). V was trimmed by 0 bases and J by 1 base, leaving 18 bases between them. Germline CDR1 is SGHNT and CDR2 is YYREEE (reference sequence). The CDR3 covers 18 residues. This CDR3 is CASSLAQELADGTDTQYF. The CDR3 bases are TGTGCCAGCAGCTTGGCCCAGGAACTAGCCGATGGCACAGATACGCAGTATTTT. Supplemented by reference TRBV5-4 and TRBJ2-3, the full variable domain reads ETGVTQSPTHLIKTRGQQVTLRCSSQSGHNTVSWYQQALGQGPQFIFQYYREEENGRGNFPPRFSGLQFPNYSSELNVNALELDDSALYLCASSLAQELADGTDTQYFGPGTRLTVL.

CDR3 amino acids: CAWAGTGFQPQHF. The CDR3 DNA sequence: TGTGCCTGGGCCGGGACAGGGTTTCAGCCCCAGCATTTT. The chain links TRBV30 to TRBJ1-5; the match to TRBD1 covers 9 bases. The V and J ends lost 5 bases and 6 bases, in that order; junction bases with no gene match: 5. From germline, CDR1 is GTSNPN and CDR2 SVGIG (reference sequence). This CDR3 region has 13 residues.

A single count supports this clone. V and J are TRBV4-1 and TRBJ2-7; TRBD2 is a possible D gene (5 bases). The CDR3 has 15 residues. CDR1 MGHRA and CDR2 YSYEKL come from the germline V gene. The V end lost 0 bases, the J end lost 7 bases, and 16 bases lay between the germline ends. CDR3 protein: CASSQDGLLAGEQYF. The CDR3 DNA is TGCGCCAGCAGCCAAGATGGGCTCCTAGCCGGGGAGCAGTACTTC.

The V gene is TRBV2, the J gene TRBJ2-7; D possibly matches TRBD1 or TRBD2 (6 bases each). The CDR3 spans 14 residues. V lost 6 bases, J lost 6 bases, and 18 bases lay in between. The germline CDR1 and CDR2 sequences are SNHLY and FYNNEI. DNA for the CDR3: TGTGCCAGCAGGGAGGGGGTTACTGATGCCGAGCAGTACTTC. It translates to CASREGVTDAEQYF.

The J gene is TRBJ1-5, the V gene TRBV19, with TRBD1 identical over 7 bases. V gave up 10 bases and J gave up 4 bases; unmatched junction bases: 10. The germline V gene encodes CDR1 LNHDA and CDR2 SQIVND (reference sequence). The CDR3 totals 14 residues. CDR3 sequence: CATSSRDRNQPQHF. The CDR3 bases are TGTGCCACCTCGTCCCGGGACAGAAATCAGCCCCAGCATTTT.

J is TRBJ1-6 and V is TRBV7-2; D remains ambiguous. V lost 7 bases to trimming and J lost 7 bases, with 17 bases between them. Germline V CDR1 and CDR2: SGHTA, FQGNSA. The CDR3 consists of 15 residues. This CDR3 is CASNYQELGNSPLHF. The CDR3 DNA sequence: TGTGCCAGCAACTACCAGGAGTTAGGGAATTCACCCCTCCACTTT.

The CDR3 sequence: CASSGLQGPRGNTIYF. CDR3 sequence (DNA): TGTGCCAGCAGTGGACTACAGGGGCCGCGAGGAAACACCATATATTTT. The chain recombines TRBV2 with TRBJ1-3, with 7 bases identical to TRBD1. The V gene's germline CDR1 is SNHLY and CDR2 FYNNEI. V shed 4 bases and J 4 bases; nucleotides not matched to a gene: 10. The CDR3 is made up of 16 amino acids.

This chain connects TRBV15 to TRBJ2-3, with a tentative D call TRBD2 (5 bases). V shed 2 bases and J shed 4 bases, with 10 bases lying between them. Germline CDR1 LNHNV, CDR2 YYDKDF (reference sequence). This CDR3 is built from 14 residues. CDR3 region: CATSRPGSADTQYF. CDR3 coding DNA: TGTGCCACCAGCAGACCGGGGTCGGCAGATACGCAGTATTTT.